These 21 T cell receptor beta chains were sequenced from one sample in a study of T cell responses to AZD1222 COVID-19 vaccine. Profiled with immunoSEQ multiplex PCR; TCRdb holds only in-frame clones, not every one. The sample holds roughly 200,000 clones, about 91% seen once. The sample was peripheral blood, taken on day 0 of AZD1222 vaccination. The receptors come from an adult in good health.

V and J are TRBV12-3 or TRBV12-4 and TRBJ2-1; TRBD2 might be the D (5 bases). The CDR3 has 12 residues. V was clipped by 6 bases and J by 7 bases, with 10 bases between them. This CDR3 reads CASRRRENEQFF. CDR3 coding DNA: TGTGCCAGCAGGAGAAGGGAGAATGAGCAGTTCTTC.

V and J are TRBV18 and TRBJ2-3, with 12 bases lining up with TRBD2. The CDR3 sequence is 17 residues long. V gave up 5 bases and J gave up 3 bases; unmatched junction bases: 9. The V gene's germline CDR1 is KGHSH and CDR2 LQKENI. DNA of the CDR3: TGTGCCAGCTCATCAACTAGCGGGGGGTTAACAACAGATACGCAGTATTTT. It encodes CASSSTSGGLTTDTQYF.

The chain carries TRBV4-3 and TRBJ2-7; 7 bases line up with TRBD1. CDR1 LGHNA and CDR2 YSLEER come from the germline V gene. This CDR3 has 14 residues. V lost 4 bases, J lost 3 bases, and 6 bases stayed unmatched. CDR3 region: CASSLPGGIYEQYF. CDR3 nucleotide sequence: TGCGCCAGCAGCCTACCAGGGGGAATCTACGAGCAGTACTTC.

This chain links TRBV5-4 with TRBJ1-2; 7 nucleotides align to TRBD1. J gave up 3 bases and V 4 bases, and 6 bases lay outside the gene matches. CDR3 size: 14 residues. From germline, CDR1 is SGHNT and CDR2 YYREEE (reference sequence). Written as DNA, the CDR3 is TGTGCCAGCAGCCAAACCGGGACAGACTATGGCTACACCTTC. Encoded protein: CASSQTGTDYGYTF.

The V call is TRBV19, the J call TRBJ1-5, with no clear D. The CDR3 is 16 residues long. Germline assignment: CDR1 LNHDA and CDR2 SQIVND (reference sequence). Deletions cut 1 base from V and 3 bases from J, with 13 bases between. The CDR3: CASSIAGRQPNQPQHF. CDR3 sequence (DNA): TGTGCCAGTAGTATAGCCGGTCGGCAGCCCAATCAGCCCCAGCATTTT.

The chain employs TRBV4-1 and TRBJ1-2; 7 nucleotides line up with TRBD1. Germline V gene lookup returns CDR1 MGHRA and CDR2 YSYEKL. The length of the CDR3 is 15 residues. J lost 5 bases, V lost 3 bases, and 9 bases had no gene match. This CDR3 is CASSHPGQVRYGYTF. The DNA for the CDR3 is TGCGCCAGCAGCCACCCAGGACAGGTGAGGTATGGCTACACCTTC.

The rearrangement uses TRBV6-4 and TRBJ2-3; 13 bases are shared with TRBD2. V was clipped by 6 bases and J by 0 bases; unmatched bases: 9. The CDR3 length is 18 residues. The germline V gene has CDR1 MRHNA and CDR2 SNTAGT. The CDR3 DNA reads TGTGCCAGCAGCCCCCTGGGACTAGCGGGGTTTAGCACAGATACGCAGTATTTT. This encodes CASSPLGLAGFSTDTQYF.

J is TRBJ1-5 and V is TRBV29-1, with no clear D. Trimming removed 0 bases from V and 2 bases from J, with 5 bases in between. This CDR3 spans 13 amino acids. Germline V gives CDR1 SQVTM, CDR2 ANQGSEA. This CDR3 reads CSVEEDGNQPQHF. The CDR3 DNA sequence: TGCAGCGTTGAAGAAGATGGCAATCAGCCCCAGCATTTT.

This rearrangement joins TRBV4-1 to TRBJ1-2; 8 bases agree with TRBD1. Trimming cost V 1 base and J 2 bases; bases outside gene matches: 9. The CDR3 sequence is 17 residues long. Germline CDR1 and CDR2: MGHRA and YSYEKL. In nucleotides, the CDR3 is TGCGCCAGCAGCCAAGGTCGACTGACAGGGGCCAACTATGGCTACACCTTC. Translation gives CASSQGRLTGANYGYTF.

About this clone itself: The same CDR3 arises from other DNA sequences in this sample as well. This rearrangement joins TRBV27 to TRBJ2-7, with D perhaps TRBD2 (6 bases). This CDR3 is built from 13 residues. Germline CDR1 MNHEY, CDR2 SMNVEV (reference sequence). The V gene lost 2 bases and the J gene lost 2 bases, with 7 bases spanning the gap. CDR3 coding DNA: TGTGCCAGCAGTTTAACTAGCACCTACGAGCAGTACTTC. It codes for CASSLTSTYEQYF.

Only one count was recorded for this clone. V usage is TRBV6-2 or TRBV6-3 and J usage is TRBJ2-7; D not certain. In germline, CDR1 is MNHEY, CDR2 SVGEGT. The CDR3 has 13 amino acids. V lost 6 bases and J lost 1, with 10 bases in between. CDR3 loop: CASRPTLSYEQYF. The CDR3 nucleotides read TGTGCCAGCAGGCCTACCCTGTCCTACGAGCAGTACTTC.

V and J are TRBV24-1 and TRBJ2-3; 7 bases are shared with TRBD2. With 5 bases clipped from V and 9 bases from J, the junction kept 4 bases outside the gene matches. This CDR3 region has 12 residues. Germline V gives CDR1 KGHDR, CDR2 SFDVKD. Written as DNA, the CDR3 is TGTGCCACCAGTGTGGCGGGGGAAACGCAGTATTTT. It codes for CATSVAGETQYF.

V and J are TRBV3-1 (or the pseudogene TRBV3-2) and TRBJ1-3; D not certain. CDR3 length: 19 residues. Trimming cost V 0 bases and J 2 bases, with 20 bases left between them. Germline lookup yields CDR1 LGHDT and CDR2 YNNKEL (reference sequence). This CDR3 is CASSQDLGGPPLAGNTIYF. For the CDR3, the DNA is TGTGCCAGCAGCCAAGATCTCGGAGGGCCGCCGTTGGCTGGAAACACCATATATTTT.

The chain recombines TRBV27 with TRBJ1-6, with 11 positions matching TRBD1. Germline CDR1 reads MNHEY; CDR2 reads SMNVEV (reference sequence). The CDR3 loop spans 16 amino acids. V lost 5 bases to trimming and J lost 7 bases; unmatched junction nucleotides: 7. CDR3 sequence reads: CASSIWTGGANSPLHF. As DNA, the CDR3 is TGTGCCAGCAGTATCTGGACAGGGGGCGCGAATTCACCCCTCCACTTT.

V is TRBV4-3 and J is TRBJ2-3; the D gene is possibly TRBD2 (5 bases). The CDR3 contains 15 residues. Germline CDR1 LGHNA, CDR2 YSLEER. Trimming stripped 3 bases from V and 0 bases from J, with 10 bases between. CDR3 DNA: TGCGCCAGCAGCCAGGGAGCGGCTAGCACAGATACGCAGTATTTT. It yields the protein CASSQGAASTDTQYF.

The chain couples TRBV24-1 to TRBJ1-5; tentative D call: TRBD1 (5 bases). The germline CDR1 and CDR2 sequences are KGHDR and SFDVKD. V lost 12 bases and J 9 bases, leaving 17 bases between the germline ends. This CDR3 has 12 residues. The CDR3 loop reads CAYYGSGGPQHF. The CDR3 nucleotides are TGTGCCTATTATGGGTCGGGGGGGCCCCAGCATTTT.

V is TRBV4-3 and J is TRBJ2-2; TRBD2 matches at 13 bases. Germline CDR1 is LGHNA and CDR2 is YSLEER. The V gene end was trimmed by 0 bases and the J gene end by 7 bases; junction bases not matched to a gene: 11. This CDR3 has 19 residues. As DNA, the CDR3 is TGCGCCAGCAGCCAAGATCCCCAGACTAGCGGGGGGCTGGGCGGGGAGCTGTTTTTT. Its protein product is CASSQDPQTSGGLGGELFF.

This chain connects TRBV7-2 to TRBJ1-3, with D unresolved. The CDR3 has 15 amino acids. Trimming pared 5 bases from V and 0 bases from J, leaving 11 bases between. Germline lookup yields CDR1 SGHTA and CDR2 FQGNSA. Here the CDR3 reads CASSPLSNSGNTIYF. DNA for the CDR3: TGTGCCAGCAGCCCCCTCTCGAACTCTGGAAACACCATATATTTT.

V and J are TRBV15 and TRBJ1-2, with no clear D. The CDR3 contains 17 residues. V lost 0 bases and J lost 2, with 16 bases in between. The germline CDR1 and CDR2 sequences are LNHNV and YYDKDF (reference sequence). The CDR3 reads CATSRDRGGELNYGYTF. The CDR3 nucleotides are TGTGCCACCAGCAGAGATCGAGGTGGAGAACTGAACTATGGCTACACCTTC.

The chain carries TRBV29-1 and TRBJ1-3, with D uncertain. The CDR3 totals 13 residues. CDR1 SQVTM and CDR2 ANQGSEA come from the germline V gene. Between the trimmed V and J ends, which lost 2 bases and 4 bases, there was a span of 9 bases. The CDR3 region is CSVERDNGNTIYF. Here the CDR3 DNA reads TGCAGCGTTGAAAGGGATAACGGAAACACCATATATTTT.

This clone has only one observation. The chain couples TRBV7-2 to TRBJ2-2; 8 positions agree with TRBD1. The V segment lost 1 base and the J segment 4 bases; nucleotides outside the gene matches: 8. This CDR3 spans 17 amino acids. CDR1 is SGHTA and CDR2 is FQGNSA in the germline V gene. CDR3: CASSLDGRGHGTGELFF. The DNA for the CDR3 is TGTGCCAGCAGCTTAGATGGCAGGGGGCACGGCACCGGGGAGCTGTTTTTT.